Each of the 7 T cell receptor beta chains below was sequenced from the same sample in a study of T-cell reconstitution after alpha-beta-depleted transplantation in children. Construction of the TCRbeta library involved unique molecular identifiers. TCRdb re-analysed the PCR reads in MiXCR, keeping a single row per CDR3 protein. The data hold fewer than 700,000 distinct CDR3 sequences, with 23% observed a single time. Specimen: PBMCs, mostly from graft donor cells, collected 360 days after TCRalphabeta/CD19-depleted stem cell transplant. These receptors all come from a boy in the first two years of life who had a stem cell transplant for acute myeloid leukemia, so the T cells may come from the graft donor.

This clonotype has more than one count but fewer than ten. This chain links TRBV28 with TRBJ2-7; 7 bases fit TRBD2. The CDR3 sequence is 13 residues long. Germline CDR1 MDHEN, CDR2 SYDVKM. V gave up 8 bases and J gave up 1 base; unmatched junction bases: 5. CDR3 DNA: TGTGCCAGCGGAACGGGGGGTTCCTACGAGCAGTACGTC. This codes for CASGTGGSYEQYV.

This clonotype was seen a few times. V and J are TRBV11-3 and TRBJ2-3, with D hard to call. V was shortened by 4 bases and J by 0 bases, with 8 bases between the two germline ends. CDR1 and CDR2 (germline): SGHNT, YENEEA. The CDR3 is 14 residues long. The CDR3 loop is CASSSYPSTDTQYF. The CDR3 DNA is TGTGCCAGCAGCTCCTACCCGAGCACAGATACGCAGTATTTT.

The chain carries TRBV5-5 and TRBJ2-5, with D perhaps TRBD2 (5 bases). CDR1 is SGHKS, CDR2 YYEKEE, per germline (reference sequence). This CDR3 spans 13 amino acids. V lost 4 bases, J lost 5 bases, and 12 bases lay in between. This CDR3 is CASSPNRRETQYF. CDR3 DNA sequence: TGTGCCAGCAGCCCGAATCGGAGGGAGACCCAGTACTTC. The entire variable domain, with the rest obtained from reference TRBV5-5 and TRBJ2-5, is as follows: DAGVTQSPTHLIKTRGQQVTLRCSPISGHKSVSWYQQVLGQGPQFIFQYYEKEERGRGNFPDRFSARQFPNYSSELNVNALLLGDSALYLCASSPNRRETQYFGPGTRLLVL.

The chain combines TRBV12-5 with TRBJ2-1; tentatively, D is TRBD1 (5 bases). Germline values: CDR1 LGHNT, CDR2 FRNRAP. The CDR3 length is 15 residues. V was pared by 7 bases and J by 0 bases, with 13 bases between. CDR3 in amino acids: CASAQTESSYNEQFF. The CDR3 nucleotides read TGTGCTAGTGCCCAGACAGAGAGCTCCTACAATGAGCAGTTCTTC. The variable domain in full, with the rest retrieved from reference TRBV12-5 and TRBJ2-1, is DARVTQTPRHKVTEMGQEVTMRCQPILGHNTVFWYRQTMMQGLELLAYFRNRAPLDDSGMPKDRFSAEMPDATLATLKIQPSEPRDSAVYFCASAQTESSYNEQFFGPGTRLTVL.

This clonotype was found many times. The V call is TRBV5-1, the J call TRBJ2-4; 7 bases line up with TRBD1. The germline CDR1 and CDR2 sequences are SGHRS and YFSETQ. This CDR3 contains 20 residues. Trimming removed 1 base from V and 3 bases from J; junction bases left unmatched: 19. The CDR3 here is CASSLFSLSRQGTVKNIQYF. CDR3 DNA: TGCGCCAGCAGCTTGTTTAGTTTGTCGCGACAGGGCACAGTCAAAAACATTCAGTACTTC.

The chain carries TRBV7-3 and TRBJ2-1, with 10 bases lining up with TRBD2. CDR3 size: 16 residues. Germline CDR1 SGHTA, CDR2 FQGTGA. Unmatched junction bases numbered 11, after V lost 5 bases and J lost 7 bases. The CDR3 region is CASSQGPAGGRNEQFF. The DNA of the CDR3 is TGTGCCAGCAGCCAAGGCCCAGCGGGGGGGCGGAATGAGCAGTTCTTC. Looking up the rest from reference TRBV7-3 and TRBJ2-1 gives the full variable domain: GAGVSQTPSNKVTEKGKYVELRCDPISGHTALYWYRQSLGQGPEFLIYFQGTGAADDSGLPNDRFFAVRPEGSVSTLKIQRTERGDSAVYLCASSQGPAGGRNEQFFGPGTRLTVL.

V is TRBV6-5 and J is TRBJ2-1; 7 bases are a match to TRBD2. V was pared by 0 bases and J by 7 bases, with 6 bases of the junction left unmatched. The CDR3 has 15 amino acids. Looked up from germline, CDR1 is MNHEY and CDR2 is SVGAGI. CDR3 nucleotide sequence: TGTGCCAGCAGTTACTCTGATGGGGGAGGGAATGAGCAGTTCTTC. This translates into CASSYSDGGGNEQFF.